This is a list of T cell receptor beta chains from one sample in a study of CD8 T cells in ankylosing spondylitis. TCRdb independently ran MiXCR on the 5' RACE reads; one entry per CDR3 protein. The sample has hundreds of thousands of distinct CDR3 sequences; 10% to 15% are singletons. Input material: blood, either unsorted or a sorted T cell fraction (not recorded which). The receptors derive from a male donor with ankylosing spondylitis. Both conserved end residues are part of each CDR3. The D gene is left open where the match is weak. Clone size is shown for a subset of rows, as once, few, many or a class of expanded clone.

d_call j_call clone_size v_call cdr3_nt cdr3_aa
- TRBJ2-3 few TRBV29-1 TGCAGCCTCCTTCGAGGGGCGGATACGCAGTATTTT CSLLRGADTQYF
- TRBJ1-6 - TRBV5-1 TGCGCCAGCAGCTTGGCAGGGGAGGATTCACCCCTCCACTTT CASSLAGEDSPLHF
TRBD2 TRBJ2-1 - TRBV12-3/TRBV12-4 TGTGCCAGCAGTAGAGCGGGGGCCACCTACAATGAGCAGTTCTTC CASSRAGATYNEQFF
- TRBJ2-3 - TRBV20-1 TGCAGTGCTAGAGATAGCCGAGGGGTAACAGGTACGCAGTATTTT CSARDSRGVTGTQYF
- TRBJ2-2 - TRBV12-3/TRBV12-4 TGTGCCAGCAAGGGCTGGAAGAACACCGGGGAGCTGTTTTTT CASKGWKNTGELFF
TRBD1 TRBJ2-5 few TRBV5-1 TGCGCCAGCAGCTTCCCGACAGGGGGAAGGAAAGAGACCCAGTACTTC CASSFPTGGRKETQYF
- TRBJ1-1 many TRBV6-5 TGTGCCAGCAGTTATGGCCTGACAGGCCTGGGGGCTTTCTTT CASSYGLTGLGAFF
TRBD1 TRBJ2-3 - TRBV28 TGTGCCAGCAGTATACAGGGGTATACGCAGTATTTT CASSIQGYTQYF
- TRBJ1-1 many TRBV6-5 TGTGCCAGCACCACAAGACAAGCTTTCTTT CASTTRQAFF
TRBD2 TRBJ2-1 - TRBV29-1 TGCAGCGTTTGGACTAGCGGAGCCTACAATGAGCAGTTCTTC CSVWTSGAYNEQFF
- TRBJ1-4 - TRBV12-3/TRBV12-4 TGTGCCAGCCTCGACCTGGGCAGCCGCCCACGGGCTAATGAAAAACTGTTTTTT CASLDLGSRPRANEKLFF
- TRBJ1-6 few TRBV12-3/TRBV12-4 TGTGCCAGCAGTTTAGAAGCGGGGTCGCTGTCACCCCTCCACTTT CASSLEAGSLSPLHF
- TRBJ2-1 - TRBV7-6 TGTGCCAGCAGCTTCTCATCTCCCTACAATGAGCAGTTCTTC CASSFSSPYNEQFF
TRBD1 TRBJ1-2 many TRBV10-3 TGTGCCATCAAGGGCAGGGGGCAGGGTGATGGCTACACCTTC CAIKGRGQGDGYTF
TRBD1 TRBJ1-2 - TRBV4-3 TGCGCCAGCAGCCAAGAGTTTACAGGGGGGGACTATGGCTACACCTTC CASSQEFTGGDYGYTF
- TRBJ2-1 many TRBV15 TGTGCCACCAGCAGAGATCGGTTGTCGGGAGATGAGCAGTTCTTC CATSRDRLSGDEQFF
TRBD1 TRBJ1-4 few TRBV7-9 TGTGCCAGCAGCTTAGGGGACAGACAGAATGAAAAACTGTTTTTT CASSLGDRQNEKLFF
- TRBJ1-1 many TRBV7-2 TGTGCCAGCAGCTTAATCCCACGGGGAACTGAAGCTTTCTTT CASSLIPRGTEAFF
- TRBJ2-3 - TRBV20-1 TGCAGTGCTCTTCGGAGCACAGATACGCAGTATTTT CSALRSTDTQYF
- TRBJ2-7 many TRBV29-1 TGCAGCGTTGGGTTGGACAGCTTATCCTACGAGCAGTACTTC CSVGLDSLSYEQYF
- TRBJ2-3 - TRBV5-1 TGCGCCAGCAGCTTGTACGGTTACACAGATACGCAGTATTTT CASSLYGYTDTQYF
- TRBJ2-3 - TRBV4-1 TGCGCCAGCAGCCCCATCTTAGCGACCACAGATACGCAGTATTTT CASSPILATTDTQYF
- TRBJ2-1 many TRBV7-2 TGTGCCAGCAGCCAGGGGGGCAGGTACAATGAGCAGTTCTTC CASSQGGRYNEQFF
TRBD1 TRBJ1-2 few TRBV6-5 TGTGCCAGCAGTTTGACAGGGTCAGGCTATGGCTACACCTTC CASSLTGSGYGYTF
- TRBJ2-3 many TRBV6-1 TGTGCCAGCAGTGAAAAGTTGGAGGGGGCCCATCCGCAGTATTTT CASSEKLEGAHPQYF
- TRBJ1-5 - TRBV5-1 TGCGCCAGCAGCTTGACCAGGGGTCCCAATCAGCCCCAGCATTTT CASSLTRGPNQPQHF
TRBD1 TRBJ1-4 - TRBV4-3 TGCGCCAGCAGCCAGGGACAGGGGGCTAATGAAAAACTGTTTTTT CASSQGQGANEKLFF
TRBD2 TRBJ2-7 few TRBV27 TGTGCCAGCAGTTTAGCAGCCCCGGGACTAGCAGGGATTGAGCAGTACTTC CASSLAAPGLAGIEQYF
- TRBJ2-2 many TRBV7-9 TGTGCCAGCAGCTTGGGGTACGGGGAGCTGTTTTTT CASSLGYGELFF
- TRBJ2-3 many TRBV29-1 TGCAGCGTCGAAGGACGGACTACAGATACGCAGTATTTT CSVEGRTTDTQYF
- TRBJ1-2 - TRBV20-1 TGCAGTGCTAGTAAAGAGCGCGGCGGATCGGGTGGCTACACCTTC CSASKERGGSGGYTF
TRBD2 TRBJ2-7 few TRBV11-2 TGTGCCAGCAGCTTTTTTTTTACTAGCGGGAGTTCCTACGAGCAGTACTTC CASSFFFTSGSSYEQYF
- TRBJ2-1 few TRBV4-3 TGCGCCAGCAGCCAAGATAGACTCGGCGAGCAGTTCTTC CASSQDRLGEQFF
- TRBJ2-5 many TRBV5-1 TGCGCCAGCAGCTCGGGACAACACCAAGAGACCCAGTACTTC CASSSGQHQETQYF
- TRBJ1-2 - TRBV6-6 TGTGCCAGCACCCTCCAGACGAGTGGCTACACCTTC CASTLQTSGYTF
TRBD1 TRBJ2-7 many TRBV20-1 TGCAGTGCTAGGCCTGGACAGGGGGCAACCTACGAGCAGTACTTC CSARPGQGATYEQYF
- TRBJ2-1 - TRBV7-8 TGTGCCAGCGTCAGAGGGGGGCCCTACAATGAGCAGTTCTTC CASVRGGPYNEQFF
- TRBJ1-2 - TRBV30 TGTGCCTGGAGTATCGGACGGCGGGGTGGCTACACCTTC CAWSIGRRGGYTF
TRBD1 TRBJ1-1 few TRBV20-1 TGCAGTGAAACCCGGACAGGGGTACCCGAAGCTTTCTTT CSETRTGVPEAFF
- TRBJ2-5 - TRBV7-2 TGTGCCAGCAGCTTAGTCCCCAGGGTAGAGACCCAGTACTTC CASSLVPRVETQYF
TRBD2 TRBJ2-3 few TRBV7-2 TGTGCCAGCAGCTTGTTCGCGAGCGGGAGGGTAACAGATACGCAGTATTTT CASSLFASGRVTDTQYF
- TRBJ2-3 few TRBV10-3 TGTGCCATCAGTGAAACGAAGGGAGGGGGGCGCGGCACAGATACGCAGTATTTT CAISETKGGGRGTDTQYF
TRBD1 TRBJ2-3 few TRBV29-1 TGCAGCGTTCTACGACAGGGGAGCACAGATACGCAGTATTTT CSVLRQGSTDTQYF
TRBD2 TRBJ2-1 many TRBV3-1 TGTGCCAGCAGCCAAAGACCGGGACTAGCGGCCCCCACCAGCTCCTACAATGAGCAGTTCTTC CASSQRPGLAAPTSSYNEQFF
- TRBJ2-7 - TRBV5-1 TGCGCCAGCAGCTTGGAACTAGCAACGGGAGAGCAGTACTTC CASSLELATGEQYF
TRBD1 TRBJ2-7 - TRBV11-2 TGTGCCAGCAGAATCCCCGGGACAGGGGGGAGAGAGCAGTACTTC CASRIPGTGGREQYF